Included here is one T cell receptor beta chain sequence, with context. The CDR3 extends over 12 amino acids. V lost 6 bases and J 7 bases, leaving 15 bases between the germline ends. Germline V gene sequence: CDR1 SQVTM, CDR2 ANQGSEA. This sample stems from a study of OX40 agonist ivuxolimab in advanced cancers. Assay used: immunoSEQ multiplex PCR; TCRdb lists only in-frame clones, some missing. Seen here are more than 65,000 clones, almost 85% observed once, and the top ten hold 20% to 25%. Sequencing was performed on CD4+ or CD8+ T cells sorted from blood, taken in a trial of the OX40 agonist ivuxolimab. V gene TRBV29-1 combines with J gene TRBJ1-2; D is possibly TRBD1 (5 bases). The receptor was derived from an adult with an advanced solid tumor such as melanoma, head and neck, liver or kidney cancer. The CDR3 loop reads CSVGTTAGGYTF. The CDR3 coding sequence is TGCAGCGTCGGGACGACGGCGGGTGGCTACACCTTC.